These T cell receptor beta chains were read from a single sample in a study of spatial heterogeneity in lung cancer. TCRdb fed the 5' RACE reads into MiXCR, producing one record per CDR3 protein. The data show 5,500 to 8,000 distinct CDR3 sequences, more than 12% seen once. The sample here was lung tumor tissue, taken at surgery. Receptors originate from a male donor with early-stage non-small cell lung cancer. CDR3s include the opening cysteine and the closing phenylalanine or tryptophan. A D gene is named only where the DNA matches it firmly. Clone size is shown for a subset of rows, as once, few, many or a class of expanded clone.

CDR3	DNA	size	J	D	V
CASSQADRPGQPQHF	TGTGCCAGCAGCCAAGCAGACCGGCCGGGTCAGCCCCAGCATTTT	-	TRBJ1-5	-	TRBV3-1
CASSRGPRTEAFF	TGTGCCAGCAGTCGCGGACCGAGGACTGAAGCTTTCTTT	medium-sized	TRBJ1-1	-	TRBV6-2/TRBV6-3
CASSYYSSGTYEQYF	TGTGCCAGCAGCTATTATTCTAGCGGAACCTACGAGCAGTACTTC	once	TRBJ2-7	TRBD2	TRBV6-5
CASRLTGGKPLHF	TGTGCCAGCAGATTGACAGGGGGCAAACCCCTCCACTTT	-	TRBJ1-6	TRBD1	TRBV7-2
CASGTRGLHF	TGTGCCAGTGGGACCCGCGGTTTGCATTTT	few	TRBJ1-5	-	TRBV6-2/TRBV6-3
CASSLPSHTQYF	TGTGCCAGCAGTCTACCCAGTCATACGCAGTATTTT	medium-sized	TRBJ2-3	-	TRBV6-1
CAWSVGQVNTEAFF	TGTGCCTGGAGTGTCGGACAGGTGAACACTGAAGCTTTCTTT	many	TRBJ1-1	TRBD1	TRBV30
CASSPDRTAYGYTF	TGTGCCAGCAGCCCGGATCGGACGGCTTATGGCTACACCTTC	medium-sized	TRBJ1-2	-	TRBV6-5
CATSDSWGNSPLHF	TGTGCCACCAGTGATTCTTGGGGTAATTCACCCCTCCACTTT	-	TRBJ1-6	-	TRBV24-1
CASSYTQGRTEAFF	TGTGCCAGCAGTTACACCCAGGGTCGAACTGAAGCTTTCTTT	medium-sized	TRBJ1-1	-	TRBV6-6
CASRAMGGITEAFF	TGTGCCAGCAGGGCCATGGGGGGGATCACTGAAGCTTTCTTT	medium-sized	TRBJ1-1	-	TRBV6-1